This TCR beta chain was documented in a study of blood T cell repertoires in COVID-19 (dated by TCRdb to 2018 to 2020). Broadly, across the study: Collaborator samples came from the United States, Italy and Spain and covered acute and convalescent phases of COVID-19. The material from the prospective study consisted of cDNA or gDNA derived from T cells, B-cell-depleted T cells, or PBMCs. Deeply sampled blood TCRbeta repertoires from subjects exposed to, actively infected with, or recovered from COVID-19 were included in the dataset. The repertoires were released in a freely available public database meant as a resource for research on the immune response to SARS-CoV-2. Samples came from the ongoing ImmuneRACE study (first 160 participants) plus 1,254 subjects from 6 global collaborators. A de-identified subject ID, COVID-19 status, age in years and sex were almost always included in the sample metadata. HLA class I and class II types, where available, came from metadata supplied by the sample provider rather than from assay-based typing.

With regard to this clone: Its antigen is unknown. No much larger clone is present one base from it, and per-base qualities are unavailable.

The trim is 5 bases for V and 4 bases for J, with a gap of 9 bases between the germline ends. The CDR3 holds 12 amino acids from the cysteine to the phenylalanine. This entry keeps only the CDR3 DNA: 36 bases, framed from base 1. CDR1 SEHNR and CDR2 FQNEAQ are derived from the germline V gene (reference sequence). In the prospective study, participants were about 18 to 100 years old, resided in approximately 22 geographic areas of the United States, and were enrolled through a virtual design. Cohort assignment in the prospective study relied on participant-reported clinical history from a screening survey and a study questionnaire. Exposed participants had been in contact, within 2 weeks of entering the study, with a person who had a PCR-confirmed or clinician-diagnosed case of COVID-19. Each participant in the prospective study had whole blood, serum and a nasopharyngeal or oropharyngeal swab collected by mobile phlebotomists. Over a roughly two-month period, participants in the prospective study had the option of providing additional blood draws and questionnaires. Prospective study blood samples were shipped either frozen or at room temperature before DNA extraction.

TCRbeta CDR3 regions were amplified from genomic DNA using the immunoSEQ Assay, a bias-controlled multiplex PCR. The study's own analysis went as follows. The number of nucleated cells in each sample was estimated from the amplification of reference gene primers within the assay. To quantify the absolute abundance of each unique TCRbeta CDR3 rearrangement, sequence reads were collapsed and filtered. For each sample, productive Simpson clonality was calculated as the square root of Simpson's diversity index over productive rearrangements. TCRdb took this table from immuneACCESS and kept in-frame rearrangements with V and J called. Such tables lack part of the clones; where checked against another copy, unresolved V genes explain under half of the gap, and the rest is unexplained. D and trimming were read from the DNA, whereas the V and J calls and clone size are those reported in that table. This sample is represented by a few hundred thousand clones; roughly 90% of them were singletons. In total, the top ten clones hold under 3.5% of the sample.

Overall study outcomes, separate from this receptor: The amount of clinical and demographic metadata varied by source and participant and was provided uncurated.

Material: PBMCs or T cells enriched from blood (not recorded which). This sequence was found in a woman between 50 and 59 years old who had been exposed to COVID-19. In this chain, TRBV7-9 is recombined with TRBJ2-7; no D gene can be assigned with confidence. CDR3 loop: CASSASSYEQYF. Here is the DNA: TGTGCCAGCAGCGCTTCTAGTTACGAGCAGTACTTC.